This T cell receptor beta chain is drawn from a study of control samples from healthy donors and cancer patients (dated by TCRdb to about 2020). In its sample, this clone was seen once. This receptor's antigen is unknown. No base quality values were provided; no much bigger clone lies one nucleotide off. V sheds 3 bases and J sheds 2 bases, leaving 11 bases between their ends. Taken from the germline V gene (reference sequence), the CDR1 and CDR2 loops are LNHNV and YYDKDF. Inclusive of the bounding cysteine and phenylalanine, the CDR3 is 14 residues long. Solely the CDR3 DNA is kept, with 42 bases framed from the first base. Receptors were amplified or captured by the immunoSEQ multiplex PCR assay. TCRdb stores this immuneACCESS table with in-frame sequences only. Part of the clones is absent; in the studies checked, under half of the shortfall reflects unresolved V genes, and no reason is known for the rest. The sample yields about 80,000 clones; 91% were counted once. Of the sample, roughly 15% falls within the top ten clones.

This clonotype was sampled from a man aged 50 or older in good health. The chain couples TRBV15 to TRBJ2-7; the D gene is perhaps TRBD2, on 5 matching bases. The sample was blood. In nucleotides, the sequence is TGTGCCACCAGCAGGGAGGCCCGAACCTACGAGCAGTACTTC. The resulting protein is CATSREARTYEQYF.